The source of this T cell receptor (beta chain) is a study of blood T cell repertoires in COVID-19. Study-level background: PBMCs, B-cell-depleted T cells, or T cells were the source of the cDNA or gDNA that made up the material.

Assignments of participants to cohorts depended upon their own reported clinical history. The recovered donors of Cohort 3 showed two negative PCRs, clearance, or symptom resolution. The ends lost 6 bases at V and 4 bases at J; junction bases unmatched: 8. This CDR3 has 14 amino acids. Germline CDR1 reads LNHDA; CDR2 reads SQIVND (reference sequence). In the original processing: The assay estimated nucleated cells by amplifying reference gene primers. Assay: immunoSEQ multiplex PCR; the TCRdb copy retains only in-frame clones and omits some. V, J and clone size were drawn from that table, and D and trimming were deduced from the DNA. In the table there are approximately 300,000 clones, over 85% of which are singletons.

Material for sequencing was PBMCs or T cells enriched from blood (not recorded which). This TCR was recovered from a woman in her twenties or thirties who had recovered from COVID-19. The chain employs TRBV19 and TRBJ1-2; 7 bases are shared with TRBD1. The CDR3 reads CASSYRGGGYGYTF. Here the CDR3 DNA reads TGTGCCAGTAGCTACAGGGGCGGAGGCTATGGCTACACCTTC. Complete variable domain (other parts from reference TRBV19 and TRBJ1-2): DGGITQSPKYLFRKEGQNVTLSCEQNLNHDAMYWYRQDPGQGLRLIYYSQIVNDFQKGDIAEGYSVSREKKESFPLTVTSAQKNPTAFYLCASSYRGGGYGYTFGSGTRLTVV.